This TCR beta chain comes out of a study of T cell responses to AZD1222 COVID-19 vaccine (dated by TCRdb to the early 2020s). Turning to the overall study: A total of 233 trial participants underwent TCR sequencing, of whom around 200 received two doses of AZD1222 and approximately 25 received two doses of the MenACWY control vaccine. Trial participants were enrolled by age into subgroups of 18-55, 56-69 and 70-plus years, and around 140, 26 and 57 TCR-sequenced participants, respectively, were included in these subgroups. Study-level results and caveats: Most participants were white British and females outnumbered males, and the authors suggested that clonal diversity may have been underestimated. Reportedly, close to half of the unique spike-specific TCRs recognized epitopes lying outside the regions that are mutated in the B.1.351 and B.1.1.7 variants. Spike-specific TCR breadth and depth rose significantly after two AZD1222 doses compared with day 0 and with MenACWY recipients. Vaccine-associated CD4 TCRs spanned the whole spike protein, with dominant responses in regions 160-218 and 743-854. Because no day 14 peak-response samples were available, repertoires were characterized only after the peak T cell response. Conclusions about previously exposed vaccinees are limited, since just six or seven AZD1222 recipients were seropositive for SARS-CoV-2 at baseline. The 56-69-year group was small, and its depth increase did not reach significance, likely because of low power.

For this clone: This receptor's antigen is unknown. No base qualities exist here, and no much larger clone lies one base off it.

The meaning of the sample's time point label: about 28 days (+/-7) after the second vaccine dose. Because spike-specific TCR depth and breadth did not differ between the two schedules, AZD1222 recipients who got a second dose at roughly 4 weeks were pooled with those who got a second dose at roughly 12 weeks. Vaccinee samples came from UK trials COV001 and COV002, including a single-blind randomized controlled phase 2/3 trial of AZD1222 (ChAdOx1 nCoV-19) in healthy adults. Trial participant PBMC samples were collected at day 0 and day 28 after the second dose for TCRbeta chain sequencing. V loses 4 bases, J loses 7 bases, and the germline ends lie 15 bases apart. In the germline V gene, CDR1 corresponds to SGDLS and CDR2 to YYNGEE. The CDR3, cysteine through phenylalanine, is 14 amino acids long. The read is trimmed to its CDR3 DNA, 42 bases read in frame from base 1. The CDR3 regions of human TCRbeta chains were analyzed by immunosequencing. For the original study's pipeline: TCRs in the repertoires were compared against a reference library of SARS-CoV-2-specific TCRs that had been generated with the MIRA antigen-specificity platform. Breadth was defined as the fraction of unique TCRs that were SARS-CoV-2-associated, and depth was defined as the fraction of total T cells that were SARS-CoV-2-associated. Each spike-specific TCR was assigned to its reactive spike region and to a CD4 or CD8 class using the MIRA data. Log10-transformed breadth and depth values were compared by one-way ANOVA with Sidak's multiple comparisons tests. In TCRdb, the immuneACCESS table is reduced to in-frame sequences with V and J assigned. These tables do not hold every clone; where another copy was compared, an unresolved V gene accounts for under half, and the others remain unexplained. That table supplies the V and J calls and clone size; D and trimming were determined from the DNA. The sample table records about 200,000 clones; more than 85% of these occur just once. The ten largest account for 3% to 4% of the sample.

The V gene is TRBV9 and the J gene is TRBJ2-1, with a weak D call of TRBD2 (6 bases match). This receptor was identified in an adult who received the AZD1222 COVID-19 vaccine. The sequenced sample was peripheral blood, obtained 28 days after the second AZD1222 dose. In nucleotide form, the sequence is TGTGCCAGCAGCTTGGGACTTGATAGAAATGAGCAGTTCTTC. Its protein is CASSLGLDRNEQFF.